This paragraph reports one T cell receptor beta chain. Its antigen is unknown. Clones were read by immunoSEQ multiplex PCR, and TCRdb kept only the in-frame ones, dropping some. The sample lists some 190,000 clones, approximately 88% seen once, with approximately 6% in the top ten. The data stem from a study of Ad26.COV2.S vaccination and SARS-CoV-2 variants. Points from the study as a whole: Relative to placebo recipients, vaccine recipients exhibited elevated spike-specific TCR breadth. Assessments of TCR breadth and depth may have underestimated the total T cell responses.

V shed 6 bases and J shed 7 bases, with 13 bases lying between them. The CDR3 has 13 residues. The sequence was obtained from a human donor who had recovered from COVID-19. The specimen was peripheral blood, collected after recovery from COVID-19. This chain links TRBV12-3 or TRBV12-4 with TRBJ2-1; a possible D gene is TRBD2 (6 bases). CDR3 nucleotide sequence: TGTGCCAGCAGACCACGGGGGAGGAATGAGCAGTTCTTC. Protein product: CASRPRGRNEQFF.